Shown below are 8 T cell receptor beta chains from a single sample sequenced in a study of vaccination and CD4 T cells after COVID-19. Treatment specified: roughly ten-day PBMC culture with coronavirus spike peptide pools or control peptides (ViraFEST assay). Sequence data for DNA of cultured CD4+ T cells were generated by the Oncomine TCR Beta short-read assay. In TCRdb, the PCR reads were re-called with MiXCR into one record per CDR3 protein. The sample includes more than 9,000 distinct CDR3 sequences, 60% to 65% of them seen just once. No antigen is known for these receptors. Source material: CD4+ T cells from blood, cultured in vitro. The receptors stem from a human donor who had recovered from COVID-19.

Note on this clonotype: A read error may produce the germline difference seen at one junction end. This sequence joins TRBV5-8 and TRBJ1-1; possibly TRBD1 for D (5 bases). This CDR3 comprises 13 residues. Germline assignment: CDR1 SGHTS and CDR2 YDEGEE. In DNA, the CDR3 is TGCGCCAGCAGCTCCCGGGACCGTATGGAAGTGGATTTT. This encodes CASSSRDRMEVDF.

The chain is built from TRBV20-1 and TRBJ1-2; D is unresolved. The V end lost 4 bases, the J end lost 8 bases, and 17 bases lay between the germline ends. Germline V gives CDR1 DFQATT, CDR2 SNEGSKA (reference sequence). This CDR3 has 13 residues. CDR3 loop: CSAIMADQGGYTF. The CDR3 DNA reads TGCAGTGCTATAATGGCAGACCAAGGGGGCTACACCTTC.

Worth noting for this clonotype: Sequence at one end of the junction differs from germline and may be a read error. The chain joins TRBV7-7 to TRBJ1-2, with TRBD1 as a possible D gene (5 bases). Germline assignment: CDR1 SSHAT and CDR2 FNYEAQ (reference sequence). CDR3 length equals 16 residues. The CDR3 DNA sequence: TGTGCTAGCAGCTTAGTACGCTTGGGGCGGCGGGATGGCTACACCTTC. Protein product: CASSLVRLGRRDGYTF.

V is TRBV20-1 and J is TRBJ1-4, with TRBD1 identical over 7 bases. The CDR3 length is 15 residues. Germline assignment: CDR1 DFQATT and CDR2 SNEGSKA (reference sequence). J lost 10 bases, V lost 3 bases, and 14 bases had no gene match. CDR3 sequence reads: CSASSGQAIGGKLFF. DNA of the CDR3: TGCAGTGCTAGTTCTGGACAGGCAATCGGTGGAAAACTGTTTTTT.

A few counts support this clonotype. This rearrangement joins TRBV6-1 to TRBJ1-2; maybe TRBD1 (6 bases). The CDR3 covers 13 residues. From germline, CDR1 is MNHNS and CDR2 SASEGT. Trimming pared 6 bases from V and 2 bases from J, leaving 10 bases between. The CDR3 spells CASRIGQNYGYTF. CDR3 DNA sequence: TGTGCCAGCAGGATTGGACAGAACTATGGCTACACCTTC.

This clonotype was seen a few times. The rearrangement joins TRBV20-1 to TRBJ1-2; a possible D gene is TRBD1 (5 bases). V lost 0 bases, J lost 7 bases, and 12 bases lay in between. The germline gives CDR1 DFQATT, CDR2 SNEGSKA (reference sequence). This CDR3 has 13 amino acids. The CDR3 DNA follows: TGCAGTGCTAGAGATCGGGATAGGGGTGGCTACACCTTC. Translating it yields CSARDRDRGGYTF.

This chain joins TRBV6-1 and TRBJ1-1; no clear D gene. Germline V gene lookup returns CDR1 MNHNS and CDR2 SASEGT. There are 13 residues in the CDR3. V was clipped by 6 bases and J by 3 bases, with 11 bases between them. The CDR3: CASRLSGDTEAFF. The CDR3 DNA reads as TGTGCCAGCAGGCTGAGTGGCGACACTGAAGCTTTCTTT.

J is TRBJ2-3 and V is TRBV7-2; 7 positions agree with TRBD2. The CDR3 covers 18 residues. Germline V gene sequence: CDR1 SGHTA, CDR2 FQGNSA. Trimming removed 2 bases from V and 7 bases from J; junction bases left unmatched: 18. CDR3 sequence reads: CASSLKGRGRVPQYTQYF. The CDR3 DNA is TGTGCCAGCAGCTTAAAGGGGCGTGGGAGGGTTCCCCAATATACGCAGTATTTT. Filled out from reference TRBV7-2 and TRBJ2-3, the complete variable domain reads GAGVSQSPSNKVTEKGKDVELRCDPISGHTALYWYRQSLGQGLEFLIYFQGNSAPDKSGLPSDRFSAERTGGSVSTLTIQRTQQEDSAVYLCASSLKGRGRVPQYTQYFGPGTRLTVL.